A selection of T cell receptor beta chains follows, all from one sample in a study of T cell responses to AZD1222 COVID-19 vaccine. Only in-frame clones appear in the TCRdb table, and some are missing; sequencing was by immunoSEQ multiplex PCR. The repertoire holds 100,000 or so clones, with approximately 90% as singletons. The input for sequencing was peripheral blood, taken 28 days after the second AZD1222 dose. The receptors come from an adult who received the AZD1222 COVID-19 vaccine. Each CDR3 is given with its conserved first and last residue. The D gene is left open where the match is weak. Size tells how often a clone was seen (once, few, many) or the class of an expanded clone, and some rows leave it out.

size: .
J: TRBJ2-5
V: TRBV5-4
D: .
CDR3: CASSFRGEETQYF
DNA: TGTGCCAGCAGCTTTCGGGGTGAGGAGACCCAGTACTTC

size: .
J: TRBJ2-1
V: TRBV6-5
D: TRBD2
CDR3: CASTHLAGGLGEQFF
DNA: TGTGCCAGTACGCATCTGGCGGGGGGGCTTGGTGAGCAGTTCTTC

size: .
J: TRBJ1-5
V: TRBV27
D: .
CDR3: CASSLSTGSQPQHF
DNA: TGTGCCAGCAGTTTATCGACAGGATCTCAGCCCCAGCATTTT

size: .
J: TRBJ2-1
V: TRBV19
D: .
CDR3: CASMRGINEQFF
DNA: TGTGCCAGTATGAGGGGAATAAATGAGCAGTTCTTC

size: .
J: TRBJ2-7
V: TRBV5-8
D: TRBD1
CDR3: CASSPFTGAEQYF
DNA: TGTGCCAGCAGCCCTTTCACAGGGGCCGAGCAGTACTTC

size: .
J: TRBJ1-5
V: TRBV24-1
D: .
CDR3: CATSRGGDAQPQHF
DNA: TGTGCCACCAGTAGAGGAGGGGATGCTCAGCCCCAGCATTTT

size: .
J: TRBJ1-2
V: TRBV4-3
D: .
CDR3: CASSQDLGGDGYTF
DNA: TGCGCCAGCAGCCAAGATCTAGGGGGAGATGGCTACACCTTC

size: .
J: TRBJ2-5
V: TRBV7-2
D: TRBD2
CDR3: CASSPFLLAGEETQYF
DNA: TGTGCCAGCAGCCCCTTTCTACTAGCGGGGGAAGAGACCCAGTACTTC

size: .
J: TRBJ2-3
V: TRBV4-3
D: .
CDR3: CASSQENPSPDTQYF
DNA: TGCGCCAGCAGCCAAGAAAACCCTAGCCCAGATACGCAGTATTTT

size: .
J: TRBJ2-1
V: TRBV7-9
D: TRBD2
CDR3: CASSSSLLAKLYNEQFF
DNA: TGTGCCAGCAGCTCCTCCTTACTAGCGAAACTTTACAATGAGCAGTTCTTC

size: once
J: TRBJ2-7
V: TRBV9
D: TRBD1
CDR3: CASSAQTGGAGQVQYF
DNA: TGTGCCAGCAGCGCTCAAACAGGGGGCGCCGGTCAAGTGCAGTACTTC